This T cell receptor (beta chain) originates from a study of cytomegalovirus exposure and HLA in healthy donors. Study-wide results and caveats: Reportedly, TCR beta sequences accurately predicted HLA-A and HLA-B alleles in most subjects. Most observed TCR sequences were rare, whereas some public TCRs were detected in many donors.

Primers for the PCR totalled 60 Vbeta and 13 Jbeta. TCRdb's table, derived via immunoSEQ multiplex PCR, lists solely in-frame clones and lacks some. In all, the sample yields some 200,000 clones. As to this clone: Its target is unknown.

Trimming removed 2 bases from V and 0 bases from J; junction bases left unmatched: 7. Germline CDR1 reads MNHEY; CDR2 reads SMNVEV (reference sequence). The length of the CDR3 is 17 residues. The gene calls are TRBV27 and TRBJ2-1; 7 positions agree with TRBD2. The specimen sequenced was PBMCs. This clonotype was sampled from a girl aged 2 to 10 in good health and CMV-seropositive. CDR3 in amino acids: CASSLSGAGFSYNEQFF. DNA of the CDR3: TGTGCCAGCAGTTTAAGCGGAGCGGGGTTCTCCTACAATGAGCAGTTCTTC.